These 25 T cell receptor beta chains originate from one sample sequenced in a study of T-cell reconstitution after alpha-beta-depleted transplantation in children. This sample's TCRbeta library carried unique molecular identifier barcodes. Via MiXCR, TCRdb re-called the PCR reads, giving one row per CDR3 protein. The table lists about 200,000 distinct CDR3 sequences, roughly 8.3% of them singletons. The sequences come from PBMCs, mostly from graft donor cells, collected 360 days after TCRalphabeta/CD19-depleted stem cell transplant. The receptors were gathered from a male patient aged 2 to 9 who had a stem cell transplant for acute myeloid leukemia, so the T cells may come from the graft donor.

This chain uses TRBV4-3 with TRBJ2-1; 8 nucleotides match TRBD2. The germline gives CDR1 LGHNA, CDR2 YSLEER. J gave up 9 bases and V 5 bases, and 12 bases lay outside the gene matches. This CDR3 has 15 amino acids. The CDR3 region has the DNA TGCGCCAGCAGCTTGTTATCGGGAGGGCCAAGTGAGCAGTTCTTC. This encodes CASSLLSGGPSEQFF.

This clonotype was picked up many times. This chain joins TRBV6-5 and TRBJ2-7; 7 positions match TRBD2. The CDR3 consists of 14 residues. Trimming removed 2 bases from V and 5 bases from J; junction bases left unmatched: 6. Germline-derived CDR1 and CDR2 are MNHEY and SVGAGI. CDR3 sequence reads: CASSYPGLVNEQYF. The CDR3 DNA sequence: TGTGCCAGCAGTTACCCCGGACTAGTGAACGAGCAGTACTTC.

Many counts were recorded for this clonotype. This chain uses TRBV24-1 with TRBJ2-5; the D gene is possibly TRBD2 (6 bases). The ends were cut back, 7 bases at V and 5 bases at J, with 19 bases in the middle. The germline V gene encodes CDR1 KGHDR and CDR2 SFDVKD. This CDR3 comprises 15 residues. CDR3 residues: CATRTGTPDEETQYF. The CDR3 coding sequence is TGTGCCACCAGAACCGGGACTCCCGACGAGGAGACCCAGTACTTC.

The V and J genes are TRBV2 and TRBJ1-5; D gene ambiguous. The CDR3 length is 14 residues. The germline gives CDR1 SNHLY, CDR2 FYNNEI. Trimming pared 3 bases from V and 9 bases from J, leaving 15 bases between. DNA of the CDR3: TGTGCCAGCAGTGAGGGGAAGTCCCTATGGCCCCAGCATTTT. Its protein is CASSEGKSLWPQHF.

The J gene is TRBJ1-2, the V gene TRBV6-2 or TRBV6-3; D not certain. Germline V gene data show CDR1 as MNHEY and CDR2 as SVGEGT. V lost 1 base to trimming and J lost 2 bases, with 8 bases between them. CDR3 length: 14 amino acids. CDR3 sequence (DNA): TGTGCCAGCAGTTACTGGACTGAAAACTATGGCTACACCTTC. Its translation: CASSYWTENYGYTF.

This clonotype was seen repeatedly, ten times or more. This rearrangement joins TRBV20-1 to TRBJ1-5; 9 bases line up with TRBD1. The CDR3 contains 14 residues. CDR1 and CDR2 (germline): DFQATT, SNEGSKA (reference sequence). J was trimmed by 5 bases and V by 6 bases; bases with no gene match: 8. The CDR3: CSAIGTGSDQPQHF. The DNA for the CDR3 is TGCAGTGCAATTGGGACAGGGAGCGATCAGCCCCAGCATTTT.

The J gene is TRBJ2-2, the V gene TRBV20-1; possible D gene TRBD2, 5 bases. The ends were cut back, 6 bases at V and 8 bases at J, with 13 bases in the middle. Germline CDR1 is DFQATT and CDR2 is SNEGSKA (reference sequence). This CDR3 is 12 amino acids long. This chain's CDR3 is CSAPGDSGELFF. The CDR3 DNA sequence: TGCAGTGCCCCCGGGGATTCGGGGGAGCTGTTTTTT.

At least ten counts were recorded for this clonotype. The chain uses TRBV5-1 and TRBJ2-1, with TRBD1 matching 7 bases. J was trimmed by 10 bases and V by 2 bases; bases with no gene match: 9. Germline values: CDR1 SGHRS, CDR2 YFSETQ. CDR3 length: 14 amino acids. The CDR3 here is CASSFVQGLGEQFF. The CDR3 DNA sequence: TGCGCCAGCAGCTTCGTACAGGGGCTGGGGGAGCAGTTCTTC.

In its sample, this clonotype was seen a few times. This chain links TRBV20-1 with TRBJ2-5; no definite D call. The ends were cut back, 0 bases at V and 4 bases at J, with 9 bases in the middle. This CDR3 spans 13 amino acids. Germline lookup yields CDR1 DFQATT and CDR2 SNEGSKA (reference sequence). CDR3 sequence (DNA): TGCAGTGCTAGAGAGGCTTCGGGAGAGACCCAGTACTTC. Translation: CSAREASGETQYF.

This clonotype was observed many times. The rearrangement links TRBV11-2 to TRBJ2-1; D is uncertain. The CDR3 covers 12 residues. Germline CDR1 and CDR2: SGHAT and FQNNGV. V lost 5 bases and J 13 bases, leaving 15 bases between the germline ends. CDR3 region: CASSLYWGFQFF. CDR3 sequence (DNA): TGTGCCAGCAGCCTGTACTGGGGTTTCCAGTTCTTC.

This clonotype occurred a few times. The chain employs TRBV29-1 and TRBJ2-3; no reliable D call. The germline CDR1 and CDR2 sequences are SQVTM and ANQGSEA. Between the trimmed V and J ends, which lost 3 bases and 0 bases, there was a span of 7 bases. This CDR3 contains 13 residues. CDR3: CSVDSSSTDTQYF. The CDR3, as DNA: TGCAGCGTTGACTCTTCTAGCACAGATACGCAGTATTTT.

The DNA of the CDR3 is TGCAGTGCTATGTCCCCGGGAGGCGGAGTTGCGCAGTATTTT. This sequence encodes CSAMSPGGGVAQYF. The V gene is TRBV20-1, the J gene TRBJ2-3; 7 bases are shared with TRBD2. V lost 4 bases, J lost 10 bases, and 14 bases stayed unmatched. CDR3 length: 14 amino acids. Germline CDR1 and CDR2: DFQATT and SNEGSKA (reference sequence).

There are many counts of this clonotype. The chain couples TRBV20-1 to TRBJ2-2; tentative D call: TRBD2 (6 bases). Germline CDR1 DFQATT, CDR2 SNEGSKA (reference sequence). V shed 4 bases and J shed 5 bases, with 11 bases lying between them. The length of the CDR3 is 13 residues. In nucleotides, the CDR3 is TGCAGTGCTAACGCGGGATATACCGGGGAGCTGTTTTTT. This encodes CSANAGYTGELFF.

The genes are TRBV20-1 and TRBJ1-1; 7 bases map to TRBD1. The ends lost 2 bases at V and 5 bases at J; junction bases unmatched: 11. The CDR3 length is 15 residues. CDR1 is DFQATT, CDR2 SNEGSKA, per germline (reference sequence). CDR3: CSARTMTGPGTEAFF. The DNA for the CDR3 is TGCAGTGCTAGAACAATGACAGGGCCCGGGACTGAAGCTTTCTTT.

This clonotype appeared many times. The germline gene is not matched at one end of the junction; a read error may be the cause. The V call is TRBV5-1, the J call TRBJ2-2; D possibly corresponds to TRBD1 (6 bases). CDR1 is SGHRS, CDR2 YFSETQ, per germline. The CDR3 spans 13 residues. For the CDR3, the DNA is TGTGCCAGCAGTCTAGGGGGCACCGGGGAGCTGTTTTTT. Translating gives CASSLGGTGELFF.

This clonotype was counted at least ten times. CDR3 sequence reads: CSAGLTGKETQYF. DNA of the CDR3: TGCAGCGCGGGCTTGACAGGAAAGGAGACCCAGTACTTC. V and J are TRBV29-1 and TRBJ2-5; a weak D match, TRBD1 (6 bases). The CDR3 is 13 amino acids. CDR1 is SQVTM and CDR2 is ANQGSEA in the germline V gene. The V end was cut by 7 bases, the J end by 5 bases, with 17 bases between.

CDR3 DNA sequence: TGTGCCAGCAACCTTTACAATGAGCAGTTCTTC. Translated, it gives CASNLYNEQFF. J is TRBJ2-1 and V is TRBV7-2; D is unclear. Germline CDR1 reads SGHTA; CDR2 reads FQGNSA. Trimming took off 7 bases at V and 4 bases at J, with 5 bases between the two ends. This CDR3 comprises 11 residues.

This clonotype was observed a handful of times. The CDR3 loop reads CASSPDGINYGYTF. The CDR3 nucleotides read TGCGCCAGCAGCCCGGACGGGATAAACTATGGCTACACCTTC. The chain joins TRBV5-1 to TRBJ1-2; D gene unclear. V was pared by 4 bases and J by 2 bases, with 12 bases between. Germline V CDR1 and CDR2: SGHRS, YFSETQ. The CDR3 has 14 amino acids. Filled out from reference TRBV5-1 and TRBJ1-2, the complete variable domain reads KAGVTQTPRYLIKTRGQQVTLSCSPISGHRSVSWYQQTPGQGLQFLFEYFSETQRNKGNFPGRFSGRQFSNSRSEMNVSTLELGDSALYLCASSPDGINYGYTFGSGTRLTVV.

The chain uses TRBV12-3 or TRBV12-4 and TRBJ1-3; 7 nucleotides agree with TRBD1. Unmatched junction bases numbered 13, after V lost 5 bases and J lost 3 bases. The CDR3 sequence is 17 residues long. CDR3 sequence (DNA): TGTGCCAGCAGTCGGATAGAACAGGGGAGGGGTGGAAACACCATATATTTT. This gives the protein CASSRIEQGRGGNTIYF.

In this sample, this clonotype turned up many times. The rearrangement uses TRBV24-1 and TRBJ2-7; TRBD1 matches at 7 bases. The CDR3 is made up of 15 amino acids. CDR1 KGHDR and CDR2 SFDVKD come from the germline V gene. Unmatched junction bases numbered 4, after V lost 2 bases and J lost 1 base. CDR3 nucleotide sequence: TGTGCCACCAGTGATTCTCGGGACAGATCCTACGAGCAGTACTTC. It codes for CATSDSRDRSYEQYF.

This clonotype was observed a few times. DNA of the CDR3: TGTGCCAGCAGTTCGCCCTGGACAGCCGCTAACTATGGCTACACCTTC. This sequence encodes CASSSPWTAANYGYTF. The chain is built from TRBV6-5 and TRBJ1-2; possible D gene TRBD1, 6 bases. Trimming cost V 4 bases and J 0 bases, with 15 bases left between them. CDR1 and CDR2 from the germline V gene are MNHEY and SVGAGI. The CDR3 has 16 amino acids.

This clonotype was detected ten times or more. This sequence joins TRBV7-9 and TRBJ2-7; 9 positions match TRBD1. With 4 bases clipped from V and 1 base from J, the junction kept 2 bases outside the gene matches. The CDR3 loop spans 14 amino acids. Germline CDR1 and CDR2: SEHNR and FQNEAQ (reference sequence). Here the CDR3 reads CASSSGQGSYEQYV. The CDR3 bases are TGTGCCAGCAGCTCGGGACAGGGATCCTACGAGCAGTACGTC.

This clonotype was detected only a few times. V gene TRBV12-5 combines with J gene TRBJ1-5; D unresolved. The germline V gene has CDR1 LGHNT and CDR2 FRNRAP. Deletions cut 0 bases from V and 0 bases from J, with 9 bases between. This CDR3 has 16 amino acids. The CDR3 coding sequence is TGTGCTAGTGGTTTGGTACTGCCTTATAGCAATCAGCCCCAGCATTTT. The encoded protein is CASGLVLPYSNQPQHF.

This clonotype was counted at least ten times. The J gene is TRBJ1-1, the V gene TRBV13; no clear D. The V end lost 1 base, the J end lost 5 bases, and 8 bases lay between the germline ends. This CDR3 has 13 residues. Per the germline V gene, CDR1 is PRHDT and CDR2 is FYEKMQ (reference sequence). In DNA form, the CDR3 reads TGTGCCAGCAGCTTAGTAGGTCGGACTGAAGCTTTCTTT. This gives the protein CASSLVGRTEAFF. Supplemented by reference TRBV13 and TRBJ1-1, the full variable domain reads AAGVIQSPRHLIKEKRETATLKCYPIPRHDTVYWYQQGPGQDPQFLISFYEKMQSDKGSIPDRFSAQQFSDYHSELNMSSLELGDSALYFCASSLVGRTEAFFGQGTRLTVV.

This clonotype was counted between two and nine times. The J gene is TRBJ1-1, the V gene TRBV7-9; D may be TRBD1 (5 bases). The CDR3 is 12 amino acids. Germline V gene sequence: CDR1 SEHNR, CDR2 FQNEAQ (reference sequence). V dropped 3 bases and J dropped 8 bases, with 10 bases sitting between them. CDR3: CASSLFGTEAFF. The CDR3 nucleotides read TGTGCCAGCAGCTTGTTTGGGACGGAAGCTTTCTTT.